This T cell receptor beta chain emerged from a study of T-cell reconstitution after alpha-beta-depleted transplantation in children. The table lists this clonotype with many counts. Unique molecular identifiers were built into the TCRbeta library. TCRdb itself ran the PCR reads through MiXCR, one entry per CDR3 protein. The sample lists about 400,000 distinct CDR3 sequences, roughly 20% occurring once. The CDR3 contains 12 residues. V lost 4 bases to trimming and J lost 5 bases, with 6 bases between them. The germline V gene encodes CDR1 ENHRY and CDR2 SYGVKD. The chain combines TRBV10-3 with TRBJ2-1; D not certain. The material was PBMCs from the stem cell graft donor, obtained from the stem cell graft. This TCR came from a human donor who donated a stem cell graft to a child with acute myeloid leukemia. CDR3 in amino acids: CAISAADNEQFF. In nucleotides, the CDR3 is TGTGCCATCAGTGCGGCCGACAATGAGCAGTTCTTC.